This TCR beta chain is drawn from a study of breast tumors, draining lymph nodes, adjacent tissues. Overall study results and limits: That most tumor T cells come from lymph nodes remained unproven. Tumor and nontumor repertoires were significantly more similar in luminal-like than in basal-like breast cancer. Tumor repertoires ranked between lymph nodes and nontumor tissue in diversity, with V and J gene preferences.

Axillary draining lymph nodes of breast cancer patients supplied the node samples. This clonotype was counted many times. Antigen: not known. The CDR3 extends over 16 amino acids. From germline, CDR1 is SGDLS and CDR2 YYNGEE. Trimming removed 0 bases from V and 5 bases from J, with 15 bases in between. TCRdb re-derived calls from the multiplex PCR reads in MiXCR, one entry per CDR3 protein. The sample contains roughly 110,000 distinct CDR3 sequences, about 31% of which appear only once. This clonotype was obtained from a female donor with breast cancer. Some clones in this sample may be carry-over from other donors' samples. Sequenced sample: axillary lymph node tissue. The chain couples TRBV9 to TRBJ2-1, with TRBD1 as a possible D gene (6 bases). The CDR3 region is CASSVEGSTGHNEQFF. In DNA, the CDR3 is TGTGCCAGCAGCGTAGAAGGTTCCACAGGGCACAATGAGCAGTTCTTC.